The present T cell receptor (beta chain) was sequenced within a study of blood T cell repertoires in COVID-19. About the study: Sites across the United States, Italy and Spain contributed samples from acute and convalescent COVID-19. PBMCs, B-cell-depleted T cells, or T cells were the source of the cDNA or gDNA that made up the material.

The repertoire was sequenced with immunoSEQ multiplex PCR; TCRdb's copy has only in-frame clones and lacks some. The table lists about 280,000 clones, 70% to 90% of them singletons. Everyone who took part was roughly 18 to 89 years old, and they came from 20 to 25 US areas. The sequencing input was PBMCs or T cells enriched from blood (not recorded which). The receptor was derived from a woman in her sixties or seventies in a cohort exposed to, infected with or recovered from COVID-19 (not recorded which).

Here the CDR3 reads CASSPGRGAGQPQHF. The CDR3 DNA sequence: TGTGCCAGCAGCCCAGGGCGGGGGGCAGGTCAGCCCCAGCATTTT. The rearrangement uses TRBV7-8 and TRBJ1-5, with D possibly TRBD1 on 6 matching bases. This CDR3 spans 15 amino acids. Trimming removed 5 bases at V and 6 bases at J, with 17 bases between. The V gene's germline CDR1 is SGHVS and CDR2 FQNEAQ.